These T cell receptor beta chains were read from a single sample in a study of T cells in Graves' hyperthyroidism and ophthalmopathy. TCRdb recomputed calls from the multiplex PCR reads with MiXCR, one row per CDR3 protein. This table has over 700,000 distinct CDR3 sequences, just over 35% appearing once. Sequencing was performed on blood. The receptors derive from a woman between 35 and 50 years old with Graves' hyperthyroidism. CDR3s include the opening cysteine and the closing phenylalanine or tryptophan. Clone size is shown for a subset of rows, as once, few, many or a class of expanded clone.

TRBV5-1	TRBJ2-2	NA	CASSLVGDSTGELFF
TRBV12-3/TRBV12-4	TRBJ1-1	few	CASSLTQGINTEAFF
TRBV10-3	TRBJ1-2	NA	CAISGSPATNYGYTF
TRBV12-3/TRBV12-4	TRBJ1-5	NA	CASSLGPRTPQHF
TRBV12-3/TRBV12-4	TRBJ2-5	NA	CASRPSTGPQETQYF
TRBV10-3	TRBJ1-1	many	CAINPGQGAKTEAFF
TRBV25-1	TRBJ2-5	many	CASSAEQGPGGPGETQYF
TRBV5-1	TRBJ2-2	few	CASNQGTGELFF
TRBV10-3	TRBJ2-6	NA	CASSPDSVSVLTF
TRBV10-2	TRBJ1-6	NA	CASSLSPGAANSPLHF
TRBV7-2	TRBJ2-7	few	CASGGTSGSGGREQYF
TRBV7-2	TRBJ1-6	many	CASTLGPGTDSPLHF
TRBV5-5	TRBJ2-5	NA	CASSYGGVVETQYF
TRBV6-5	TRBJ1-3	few	CASSLQGLSGNTIYF
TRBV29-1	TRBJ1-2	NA	CSVEENGDSF
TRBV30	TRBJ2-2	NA	CAWSEGSNTGELFF
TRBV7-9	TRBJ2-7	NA	CASSVDRNYEQYF
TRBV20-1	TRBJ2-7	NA	CSASDVSGGSYEQYF